This is a list of T cell receptor beta chains from one sample in a study of T cell repertoires in cytomegalovirus infection. TCRdb called the reads again in MiXCR, with one record for every CDR3 protein. The sample shows nearly 550,000 distinct CDR3 sequences, 16% of them seen only once. The sequenced sample consisted of CD8+ T cells from PBMCs. These TCRs come from a human donor in good health (CMV status not recorded). Some clones in this sample may be carry-over from other donors' samples. Each CDR3 is given with its conserved first and last residue. Part of the rows lack a size; the others show once, few, many or a class for expanded clones.

clone size,CDR3 length,V gene,CDR3 protein
many,14,TRBV7-2,CASSLVDRTYEQYF
many,13,TRBV5-6,CASSFLGFYGYTF
many,13,TRBV15,CATSRDRNTEAFF
.,12,TRBV12-3/TRBV12-4,CASIAESYGYTF
.,14,TRBV12-3/TRBV12-4,CASNYRGLYNERFF
.,14,TRBV29-1,CSDWVVGEVDMQYF
.,14,TRBV19,CASSLKGVTYGYTF
.,15,TRBV4-1,CASSQGASGANVLTF
.,15,TRBV28,CASIAGTGGTYGYTF
many,15,TRBV7-2,CASSPLTWADSPLHF
many,16,TRBV28,CASSGLAGSSYNEQFF
.,15,TRBV19,CASSISGTSAGEQYF
few,21,TRBV4-1,CASSQVGLANGASDNTGELFF
few,17,TRBV5-6,CASRLGWTGLNTGELFF
many,17,TRBV27,CASSLKGTHSITDTQYF
few,15,TRBV3-1,CASSQDLVVLNEQFF
.,15,TRBV11-2,CASSPMPDRSYGYTF
.,14,TRBV4-1,CASSQKGQGNEQYF
.,13,TRBV2,CANPLTGGTEAFF
few,17,TRBV11-2,CASSHRDREPSGNTIYF
many,14,TRBV4-2,CASSQDLASQPQHF
many,15,TRBV7-9,CASSTGQGLSQPQHF
.,15,TRBV27,CASGPGTGLTYEQYF
many,16,TRBV6-1,CASRAPTGATNEKLFF
many,13,TRBV28,CASRNPGEVEQYF
few,12,TRBV27,CASSSTGIGYTF
.,15,TRBV5-4,CASSLGIQPNTEAFF
many,13,TRBV6-1,CASRSGRKDGYTF
.,16,TRBV20-1,CSARDGVGQGNQSQHF
few,15,TRBV28,CASSNREIPTGELFF
.,13,TRBV20-1,CSARGDTLYEQYF
.,15,TRBV7-9,CASKQTGGINEKLFF
.,15,TRBV19,CASSIGGGVTDTQYF
.,16,TRBV7-9,CASSQRGGANSYEQYF
many,16,TRBV27,CASSLDGQTSRNEQFF
few,13,TRBV20-1,CSARQVLQETQYF
.,15,TRBV27,CASSLIAGGEDTQYF
few,15,TRBV7-6,CASSFPGTGEVEQFF
.,19,TRBV28,CASSYHPRGQVYGNQPQHF
many,13,TRBV6-1,CASSDPGNYGYTF
few,15,TRBV11-2,CASSFTGTGWYEQYF
few,15,TRBV2,CARSLRGKRYNEQFF
many,17,TRBV27,CASSPIAGPISYNEQFF
many,15,TRBV27,CASSPGTGGNTEAFF
many,15,TRBV15,CATSRDRGIGQPQHF
many,14,TRBV7-8,CASSPYLETYEQYF
many,17,TRBV7-8,CASSPRGQVTNNSPLHF
.,13,TRBV7-6,CASSFGTDREQFF
.,12,TRBV12-3/TRBV12-4,CASETGAGEQFF
few,13,TRBV6-4,CASSDRGQEKLFF
.,16,TRBV4-1,CASSPLSGGEDYGYTF
many,17,TRBV2,CASSFRPGTGRYNEQFF